These 28 T cell receptor beta chains were all obtained from the same sample, sequenced in a study of blood T cell repertoires in COVID-19. Assay: immunoSEQ multiplex PCR; the TCRdb copy retains only in-frame clones and omits some. The sample lists over 200,000 clones; approximately 84% were seen once. Sequences were obtained from PBMCs or T cells enriched from blood (not recorded which). The receptors here all came from a man aged 35-49 years who had recovered from COVID-19.

This chain links TRBV27 with TRBJ2-7; 8 nucleotides line up with TRBD1. Germline V lookup: CDR1 MNHEY, CDR2 SMNVEV (reference sequence). V was pared by 4 bases and J by 2 bases, with 7 bases of the junction left unmatched. The CDR3 covers 15 residues. CDR3 region: CASSSPGTGAYEQYF. CDR3 in DNA: TGTGCCAGCAGTTCCCCCGGGACAGGAGCCTACGAGCAGTACTTC.

This clone was seen just once. The J gene is TRBJ1-3, the V gene TRBV7-2; possibly TRBD1 for D (5 bases). Germline V gene sequence: CDR1 SGHTA, CDR2 FQGNSA. V was cut by 5 bases and J by 0 bases, with 11 bases left in between. The length of the CDR3 is 15 residues. CDR3 DNA sequence: TGTGCCAGCAGCGAGGGGAGGGCCTCTGGAAACACCATATATTTT. As protein: CASSEGRASGNTIYF.

The chain couples TRBV7-2 to TRBJ1-6; D call uncertain. The CDR3 runs to 14 residues. V lost 1 base, J lost 7 bases, and 8 bases lay in between. Germline-derived CDR1 and CDR2 are SGHTA and FQGNSA. The CDR3 DNA sequence: TGTGCCAGCAGCTTAGTATGGGAGAATTCACCCCTCCACTTT. Translating gives CASSLVWENSPLHF. Together with reference TRBV7-2 and TRBJ1-6, the CDR3 gives the full variable domain: GAGVSQSPSNKVTEKGKDVELRCDPISGHTALYWYRQSLGQGLEFLIYFQGNSAPDKSGLPSDRFSAERTGGSVSTLTIQRTQQEDSAVYLCASSLVWENSPLHFGNGTRLTVT.

V is TRBV18 and J is TRBJ2-1; no reliable D call. Germline V gene sequence: CDR1 KGHSH, CDR2 LQKENI. Trimming cost V 3 bases and J 6 bases, with 15 bases left between them. The CDR3 loop spans 15 amino acids. Here the CDR3 DNA reads TGTGCCAGCTCACCGCCAAGCCTCGTTGGCAATGAGCAGTTCTTC. Amino acids: CASSPPSLVGNEQFF.

This chain uses TRBV3-1 (or the pseudogene TRBV3-2) with TRBJ2-1; TRBD2 agrees at 8 bases. The CDR3 contains 15 residues. Trimming cost V 4 bases and J 9 bases; bases outside gene matches: 11. CDR1 and CDR2 from the germline V gene are LGHDT and YNNKEL (reference sequence). The CDR3 loop reads CASSLQPGLATEQFF. In DNA, the CDR3 is TGTGCCAGCAGCCTTCAACCTGGACTAGCCACTGAGCAGTTCTTC.

The chain uses TRBV4-2 and TRBJ2-7, with TRBD2 identical over 8 bases. The germline CDR1 and CDR2 sequences are LGHNA and YNFKEQ. The CDR3 is 16 residues long. The ends lost 1 base at V and 0 bases at J; junction bases unmatched: 5. CDR3 DNA: TGTGCCAGCAGCCAAGTAGTCGGGGGGGGCTCCTACGAGCAGTACTTC. Protein: CASSQVVGGGSYEQYF.

This chain connects TRBV6-5 to TRBJ2-3, with D possibly matching TRBD2 (7 bases). The ends were cut back, 7 bases at V and 5 bases at J, with 13 bases in the middle. The CDR3 covers 13 residues. Germline V gene data show CDR1 as MNHEY and CDR2 as SVGAGI. The CDR3 DNA is TGTGCCAGCACCGGGGGAGGGGGAGATACGCAGTATTTT. Amino acid sequence: CASTGGGGDTQYF.

This clone was detected once. The CDR3 is CASSQEGVAYNSPLHF. CDR3 sequence (DNA): TGTGCCAGCAGCCAAGAAGGGGTCGCCTATAATTCACCCCTCCACTTT. The rearrangement links TRBV4-2 to TRBJ1-6; tentatively, D is TRBD1 (5 bases). CDR1 is LGHNA and CDR2 is YNFKEQ in the germline V gene. V shed 0 bases and J shed 2 bases, with 8 bases lying between them. The CDR3 has 16 residues.

Here the CDR3 reads CASSLAVGVLGDTQYF. For the CDR3, the DNA is TGTGCCAGCAGCTTGGCAGTAGGGGTGTTGGGGGATACGCAGTATTTT. The J gene is TRBJ2-3, the V gene TRBV5-5, with a possible D match to TRBD1 (5 bases). CDR1 is SGHKS, CDR2 YYEKEE, per germline (reference sequence). The CDR3 is made up of 16 amino acids. V was trimmed by 0 bases and J by 6 bases, leaving 17 bases between them.

The chain employs TRBV5-8 and TRBJ1-3, with no clear D. Germline assignment: CDR1 SGHTS and CDR2 YDEGEE. Trimming pared 7 bases from V and 0 bases from J, leaving 14 bases between. CDR3 length: 15 amino acids. The CDR3 is CASLSRRSSGNTIYF. In DNA, the CDR3 is TGTGCCAGCCTCTCGCGAAGGAGCTCTGGAAACACCATATATTTT.

The chain has TRBV9 and TRBJ2-3; D not resolved. This CDR3 has 17 amino acids. V was trimmed by 0 bases and J by 2 bases, leaving 16 bases between them. CDR1 and CDR2 from the germline V gene are SGDLS and YYNGEE. CDR3 bases: TGTGCCAGCAGCGTAGAATCGGCCGGCGGAGCCACAGATACGCAGTATTTT. Its translation is CASSVESAGGATDTQYF.

The CDR3 DNA sequence: TGTGCCAGCAGCGGAAGGACTAGCGGGGGGGGCAGCTCCTACAATGAGCAGTTCTTC. Its protein product is CASSGRTSGGGSSYNEQFF. The chain carries TRBV9 and TRBJ2-1; TRBD2 agrees at 15 bases. This CDR3 has 19 amino acids. V trimming: 3 bases; J trimming: 0 bases; junction bases outside the gene matches: 7. Germline V gives CDR1 SGDLS, CDR2 YYNGEE.

In its sample, this clone was seen many times. The chain joins TRBV6-5 to TRBJ1-2; 8 bases line up with TRBD1. V lost 4 bases, J lost 8 bases, and 6 bases stayed unmatched. Germline CDR1 and CDR2: MNHEY and SVGAGI. CDR3 size: 13 residues. In nucleotides, the CDR3 is TGTGCCAGCAGTTTCCACGGACAGGGAGGCTACACCTTC. This translates into CASSFHGQGGYTF.

This chain links TRBV7-3 with TRBJ1-1; no definite D call. Per germline, CDR1 SGHTA and CDR2 FQGTGA. Trimming removed 5 bases at V and 1 base at J, with 8 bases between. This CDR3 has 13 amino acids. The CDR3 nucleotides read TGTGCCAGCAGCCCGCAGAAGAACACTGAAGCTTTCTTT. It codes for CASSPQKNTEAFF.

V is TRBV5-6 and J is TRBJ1-5; D is possibly TRBD1 (6 bases). This CDR3 region has 15 residues. V lost 4 bases and J 7 bases, leaving 18 bases between the germline ends. The germline CDR1 and CDR2 sequences are SGHDT and YYEEEE. The CDR3 DNA sequence: TGTGCCAGCAGCGGAAAGGACGGCGGGGGCCAGCCCCAGCATTTT. This encodes CASSGKDGGGQPQHF.

This chain joins TRBV3-1 (or the pseudogene TRBV3-2) and TRBJ1-5; D may be TRBD1 (5 bases). In germline, CDR1 is LGHDT, CDR2 YNNKEL (reference sequence). This CDR3 contains 14 residues. V was clipped by 0 bases and J by 7 bases, with 10 bases between them. The CDR3 sequence is CASSQDHGGQPQHF. For the CDR3, the DNA is TGTGCCAGCAGCCAAGATCATGGGGGGCAGCCCCAGCATTTT.

The chain has TRBV19 and TRBJ1-5; D ambiguous. V was shortened by 2 bases and J by 3 bases, with 8 bases between the two germline ends. The germline CDR1 and CDR2 sequences are LNHDA and SQIVND (reference sequence). The CDR3 loop spans 14 amino acids. This CDR3 is CASSILGSNQPQHF. DNA for the CDR3: TGTGCCAGTAGTATACTAGGCTCCAATCAGCCCCAGCATTTT.

The V gene is TRBV10-3, the J gene TRBJ1-3; D might be TRBD1 (6 bases). V was clipped by 4 bases and J by 0 bases, with 10 bases between them. The CDR3 is 15 amino acids. From germline, CDR1 is ENHRY and CDR2 SYGVKD. CDR3 residues: CAISGGTSSGNTIYF. As DNA, the CDR3 is TGTGCCATCAGTGGGGGGACAAGCTCTGGAAACACCATATATTTT.

The CDR3 bases are TGTGCCAGCAGCTTAGGGTCTGGACAGGGGTCCTATGGCTACACCTTC. This codes for CASSLGSGQGSYGYTF. The chain combines TRBV7-9 with TRBJ1-2; 9 bases are shared with TRBD1. The V and J ends lost 1 base and 4 bases, in that order; junction bases with no gene match: 7. The CDR3 loop spans 16 amino acids. From germline, CDR1 is SEHNR and CDR2 FQNEAQ (reference sequence). The complete variable domain, with remaining parts taken from reference TRBV7-9 and TRBJ1-2, reads DTGVSQNPRHKITKRGQNVTFRCDPISEHNRLYWYRQTLGQGPEFLTYFQNEAQLEKSRLLSDRFSAERPKGSFSTLEIQRTEQGDSAMYLCASSLGSGQGSYGYTFGSGTRLTVV.

This CDR3 is CASSHAPGQNYGYTF. Here the CDR3 DNA reads TGCGCCAGCAGCCACGCTCCGGGACAGAACTATGGCTACACCTTC. The chain uses TRBV4-1 and TRBJ1-2; the match to TRBD1 covers 7 bases. V was pared by 3 bases and J by 2 bases, with 6 bases of the junction left unmatched. The germline V gene encodes CDR1 MGHRA and CDR2 YSYEKL. CDR3 length: 15 residues.

CDR3 DNA sequence: TGTGCCAGCAGCTTAAGGTCGGCTAGCGGGATGCAGACCCAGTACTTC. Protein sequence: CASSLRSASGMQTQYF. The rearrangement uses TRBV7-3 and TRBJ2-5, with TRBD2 matching 9 bases. Germline CDR1 reads SGHTA; CDR2 reads FQGTGA. J lost 6 bases, V lost 1 base, and 9 bases had no gene match. CDR3 length: 16 residues.

V gene TRBV13 combines with J gene TRBJ2-7; 8 bases agree with TRBD1. The CDR3 runs 14 residues. From germline, CDR1 is PRHDT and CDR2 FYEKMQ (reference sequence). Trimming removed 5 bases from V and 1 base from J; junction bases left unmatched: 4. The CDR3 DNA reads as TGTGCCAGCAGCCTTAACAGGGGGTCCTACGAGCAGTACTTC. Protein: CASSLNRGSYEQYF.

The rearrangement links TRBV5-1 to TRBJ1-2, with 7 nucleotides matching TRBD1. The V and J ends lost 4 bases and 2 bases, in that order; junction bases with no gene match: 11. The CDR3 contains 16 residues. Germline CDR1 and CDR2: SGHRS and YFSETQ. The chain's CDR3 is CASSNGQAGRNYGYTF. The CDR3 coding sequence is TGCGCCAGCAGCAATGGACAGGCAGGGCGGAACTATGGCTACACCTTC. Full variable domain (outside the CDR3, taken from reference TRBV5-1 and TRBJ1-2): KAGVTQTPRYLIKTRGQQVTLSCSPISGHRSVSWYQQTPGQGLQFLFEYFSETQRNKGNFPGRFSGRQFSNSRSEMNVSTLELGDSALYLCASSNGQAGRNYGYTFGSGTRLTVV.

V usage is TRBV14 and J usage is TRBJ1-2; D gene unclear. CDR1 is SGHDN, CDR2 FVKESK, per germline. V lost 3 bases, J lost 4 bases, and 15 bases lay in between. This CDR3 has 15 residues. As DNA, the CDR3 is TGTGCCAGCAGCCATGATGGCATGGGCTTCTATGGCTACACCTTC. Translated, it gives CASSHDGMGFYGYTF.

V is TRBV28 and J is TRBJ1-2; 8 bases line up with TRBD1. Trimming cost V 6 bases and J 4 bases; bases outside gene matches: 16. CDR1 and CDR2 (germline): MDHEN, SYDVKM. The CDR3 extends over 17 amino acids. CDR3 region: CASSPQAGGQGAYGYTF. The CDR3 coding sequence is TGTGCCAGCAGCCCCCAGGCCGGAGGACAGGGAGCCTATGGCTACACCTTC.

In its sample, this clone was seen once. CDR3 bases: TGTGCCAGCAGTGAAAACGACAGGACTTATTCACCCCTCCACTTT. Its translation: CASSENDRTYSPLHF. The chain links TRBV2 to TRBJ1-6, with a tentative D call TRBD1 (6 bases). The CDR3 has 15 residues. Trimming stripped 2 bases from V and 8 bases from J, with 13 bases between. Per germline, CDR1 SNHLY and CDR2 FYNNEI.

The rearrangement uses TRBV6-4 and TRBJ1-1, with TRBD1 as a possible D gene (6 bases). Between the trimmed V and J ends, which lost 6 bases and 4 bases, there was a span of 15 bases. This CDR3 has 14 amino acids. Germline V gene data show CDR1 as MRHNA and CDR2 as SNTAGT. The CDR3 region has the DNA TGTGCCAGCAGCCCCGGGGCAGGGGCCACTGAAGCTTTCTTT. It specifies CASSPGAGATEAFF.

The CDR3 nucleotides read TGTGCCAGCAGCTTGATTCTTCCGGGTCGAGGCTACACCTTC. This sequence encodes CASSLILPGRGYTF. The rearrangement uses TRBV5-5 and TRBJ1-2, with D unclear. The V and J ends lost 1 base and 8 bases respectively, with 15 bases between them. Germline loops: CDR1 SGHKS, CDR2 YYEKEE (reference sequence). This CDR3 has 14 residues.